What follows are 6 T cell receptor beta chains derived from one specimen sequenced in a study of blood T cell repertoires in COVID-19. The repertoire was sequenced with immunoSEQ multiplex PCR; TCRdb's copy has only in-frame clones and lacks some. Here the sample spans fewer than 500,000 clones, about nine tenths being singletons. Input material: PBMCs or T cells enriched from blood (not recorded which). These receptors originate from a woman aged 18-29 years who had recovered from COVID-19.

This clone has just one count. The CDR3 nucleotides are TGTGCCAGCAGTTGGCCCGGGACAGGGCCCTACAATGAGCAGTTCTTC. Protein sequence: CASSWPGTGPYNEQFF. The chain employs TRBV27 and TRBJ2-1; the match to TRBD1 covers 9 bases. Germline trimming cut 4 bases from V and 2 bases from J; bases unmatched to any gene: 6. There are 16 residues in the CDR3. Per germline, CDR1 MNHEY and CDR2 SMNVEV (reference sequence).

This rearrangement joins TRBV27 to TRBJ2-7, with 11 nucleotides matching TRBD2. V was clipped by 2 bases and J by 4 bases; unmatched bases: 4. The germline CDR1 and CDR2 sequences are MNHEY and SMNVEV (reference sequence). The CDR3 consists of 15 residues. This CDR3 reads CASSLLAGGFYEQYF. DNA of the CDR3: TGTGCCAGCAGTTTACTAGCGGGGGGATTTTACGAGCAGTACTTC.

There are a few counts of this clone. Written as DNA, the CDR3 is TGTGCCAGCAGCTTAATGCCGGGGGGGATGAACACTGAAGCTTTCTTT. Its translation: CASSLMPGGMNTEAFF. The chain links TRBV7-3 to TRBJ1-1; tentative D call: TRBD1 (5 bases). V was cut by 1 base and J by 0 bases, with 12 bases left in between. This CDR3 is 16 amino acids long. CDR1 and CDR2 (germline): SGHTA, FQGTGA.

The CDR3 bases are TGTGCCAGCAGCCGCCAGGGTAGAGGAACTGAAGCTTTCTTT. Amino acids: CASSRQGRGTEAFF. This chain links TRBV7-9 with TRBJ1-1, with a weak D call TRBD1 (5 bases). V lost 5 bases and J 5 bases, leaving 15 bases between the germline ends. CDR1 is SEHNR and CDR2 is FQNEAQ in the germline V gene (reference sequence). This CDR3 region has 14 residues.

The chain employs TRBV2 and TRBJ1-2, with D hard to call. Trimming took off 11 bases at V and 3 bases at J, with 10 bases between the two ends. Germline V lookup: CDR1 SNHLY, CDR2 FYNNEI. This CDR3 region has 11 residues. In nucleotides, the CDR3 is TGTGCCGGCCAGAGGGACTATGGCTACACCTTC. Amino acids: CAGQRDYGYTF.

The CDR3 protein is CATNRVGQPQHF. The CDR3 region has the DNA TGTGCCACCAACCGGGTCGGACAGCCCCAGCATTTT. V and J are TRBV15 and TRBJ1-5; D gene unclear. The CDR3 covers 12 residues. Germline V gives CDR1 LNHNV, CDR2 YYDKDF (reference sequence). The V end lost 7 bases, the J end lost 7 bases, and 11 bases lay between the germline ends.